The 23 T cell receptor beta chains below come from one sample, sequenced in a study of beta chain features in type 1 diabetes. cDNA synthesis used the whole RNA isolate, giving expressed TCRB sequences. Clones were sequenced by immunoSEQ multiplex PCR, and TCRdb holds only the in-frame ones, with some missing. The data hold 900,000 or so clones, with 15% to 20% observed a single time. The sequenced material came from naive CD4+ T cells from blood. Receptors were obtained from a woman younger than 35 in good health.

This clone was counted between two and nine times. CDR3 in DNA: TGTGCCAGCAGCTTAGGGAGTAACTCTGGGGCCAACGTCCTGACTTTC. Protein sequence: CASSLGSNSGANVLTF. The chain is built from TRBV7-9 and TRBJ2-6; no definite D call. The length of the CDR3 is 16 residues. Germline CDR1 and CDR2: SEHNR and FQNEAQ (reference sequence). V was cut by 1 base and J by 0 bases, with 7 bases left in between.

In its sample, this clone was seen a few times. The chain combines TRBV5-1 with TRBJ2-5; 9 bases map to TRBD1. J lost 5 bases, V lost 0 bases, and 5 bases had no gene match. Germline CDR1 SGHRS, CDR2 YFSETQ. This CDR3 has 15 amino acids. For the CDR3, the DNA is TGCGCCAGCAGCTTGGGGACAGGGGCCAGGGAGACCCAGTACTTC. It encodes CASSLGTGARETQYF.

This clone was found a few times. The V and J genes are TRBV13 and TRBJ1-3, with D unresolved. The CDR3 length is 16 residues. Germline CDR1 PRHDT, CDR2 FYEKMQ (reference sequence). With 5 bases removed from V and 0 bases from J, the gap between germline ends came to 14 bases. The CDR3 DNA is TGTGCCAGCAGCCCCCACCCTGGTACCTCTGGAAACACCATATATTTT. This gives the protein CASSPHPGTSGNTIYF. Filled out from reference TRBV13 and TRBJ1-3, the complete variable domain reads AAGVIQSPRHLIKEKRETATLKCYPIPRHDTVYWYQQGPGQDPQFLISFYEKMQSDKGSIPDRFSAQQFSDYHSELNMSSLELGDSALYFCASSPHPGTSGNTIYFGEGSWLTVV.

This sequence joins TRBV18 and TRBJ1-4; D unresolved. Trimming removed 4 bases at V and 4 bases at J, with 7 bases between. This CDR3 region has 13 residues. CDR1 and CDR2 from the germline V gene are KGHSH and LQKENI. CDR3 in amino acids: CASSQSLNEKLFF. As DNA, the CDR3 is TGTGCCAGCTCACAGTCTCTTAATGAAAAACTGTTTTTT.

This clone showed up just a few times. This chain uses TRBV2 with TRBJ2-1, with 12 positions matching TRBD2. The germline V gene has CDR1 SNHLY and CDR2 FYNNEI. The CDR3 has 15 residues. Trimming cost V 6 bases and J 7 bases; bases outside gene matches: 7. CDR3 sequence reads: CASSLTSGSSNEQFF. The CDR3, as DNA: TGTGCCAGCAGCCTGACTAGCGGGAGCTCGAATGAGCAGTTCTTC.

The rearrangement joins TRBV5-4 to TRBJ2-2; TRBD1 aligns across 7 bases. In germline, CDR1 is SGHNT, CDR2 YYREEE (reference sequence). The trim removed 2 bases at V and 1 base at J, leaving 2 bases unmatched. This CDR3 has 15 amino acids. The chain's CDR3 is CASSFGQENTGELFF. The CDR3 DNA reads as TGTGCCAGCAGCTTCGGACAGGAGAACACCGGGGAGCTGTTTTTT.

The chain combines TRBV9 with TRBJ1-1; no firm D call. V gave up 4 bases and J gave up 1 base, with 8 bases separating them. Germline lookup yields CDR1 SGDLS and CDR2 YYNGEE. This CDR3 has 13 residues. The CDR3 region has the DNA TGTGCCAGCAGCTCTACCCCGAACACTGAAGCTTTCTTT. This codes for CASSSTPNTEAFF.

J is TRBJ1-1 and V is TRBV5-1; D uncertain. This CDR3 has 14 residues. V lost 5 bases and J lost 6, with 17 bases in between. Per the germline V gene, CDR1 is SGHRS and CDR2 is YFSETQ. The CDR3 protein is CASRVSQTTSEAFF. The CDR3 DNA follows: TGCGCCAGCAGAGTCAGCCAAACCACCTCTGAAGCTTTCTTT.

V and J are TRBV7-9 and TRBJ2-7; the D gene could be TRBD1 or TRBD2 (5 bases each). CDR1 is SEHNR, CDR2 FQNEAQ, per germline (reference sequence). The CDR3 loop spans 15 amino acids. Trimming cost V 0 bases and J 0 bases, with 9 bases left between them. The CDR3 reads CASSLAGAVSYEQYF. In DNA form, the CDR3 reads TGTGCCAGCAGCTTAGCCGGGGCAGTCTCCTACGAGCAGTACTTC.

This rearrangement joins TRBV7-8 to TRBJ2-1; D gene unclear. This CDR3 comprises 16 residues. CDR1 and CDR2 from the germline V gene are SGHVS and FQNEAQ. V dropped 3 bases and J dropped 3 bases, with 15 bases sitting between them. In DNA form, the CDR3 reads TGTGCCAGCAGCTTCCCCATCGGTTCCTACTACAATGAGCAGTTCTTC. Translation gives CASSFPIGSYYNEQFF. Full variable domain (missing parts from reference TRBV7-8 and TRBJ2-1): GAGVSQSPRYKVAKRGQDVALRCDPISGHVSLFWYQQALGQGPEFLTYFQNEAQLDKSGLPSDRFFAERPEGSVSTLKIQRTQQEDSAVYLCASSFPIGSYYNEQFFGPGTRLTVL.

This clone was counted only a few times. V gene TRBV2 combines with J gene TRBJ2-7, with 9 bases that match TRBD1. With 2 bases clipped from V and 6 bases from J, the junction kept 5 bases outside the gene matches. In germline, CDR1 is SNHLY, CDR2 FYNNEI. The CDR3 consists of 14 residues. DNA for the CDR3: TGTGCCAGCAGTGAAAGGACAGGGGCCCCCGAGCAGTACTTC. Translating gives CASSERTGAPEQYF.

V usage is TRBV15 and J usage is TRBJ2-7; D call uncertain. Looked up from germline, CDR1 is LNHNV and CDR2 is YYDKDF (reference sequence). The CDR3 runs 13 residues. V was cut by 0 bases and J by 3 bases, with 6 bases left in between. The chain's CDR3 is CATSRDSYYEQYF. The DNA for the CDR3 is TGTGCCACCAGCAGAGATTCCTACTACGAGCAGTACTTC.

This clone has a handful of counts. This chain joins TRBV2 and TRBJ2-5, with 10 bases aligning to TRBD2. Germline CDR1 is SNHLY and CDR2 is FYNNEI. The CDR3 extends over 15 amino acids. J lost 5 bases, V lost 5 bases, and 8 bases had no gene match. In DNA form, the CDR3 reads TGTGCCAGCAGTATAAGCGGGAGGGCCTGGGAGACCCAGTACTTC. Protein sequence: CASSISGRAWETQYF.

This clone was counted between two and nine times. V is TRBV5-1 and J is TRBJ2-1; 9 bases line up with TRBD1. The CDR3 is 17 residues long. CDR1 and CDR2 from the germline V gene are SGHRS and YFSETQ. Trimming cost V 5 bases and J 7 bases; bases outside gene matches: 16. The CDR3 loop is CASRYYRHGTGLNEQFF. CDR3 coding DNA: TGCGCCAGCAGATACTATCGGCATGGGACAGGGTTAAATGAGCAGTTCTTC. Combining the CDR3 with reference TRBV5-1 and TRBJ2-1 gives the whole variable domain KAGVTQTPRYLIKTRGQQVTLSCSPISGHRSVSWYQQTPGQGLQFLFEYFSETQRNKGNFPGRFSGRQFSNSRSEMNVSTLELGDSALYLCASRYYRHGTGLNEQFFGPGTRLTVL.

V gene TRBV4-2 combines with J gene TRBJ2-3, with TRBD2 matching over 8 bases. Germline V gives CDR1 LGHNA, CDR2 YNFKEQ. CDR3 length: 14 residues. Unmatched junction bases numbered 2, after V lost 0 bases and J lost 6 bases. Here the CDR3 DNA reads TGTGCCAGCAGCCAAGATTCGGGGGGGGATACGCAGTATTTT. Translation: CASSQDSGGDTQYF.

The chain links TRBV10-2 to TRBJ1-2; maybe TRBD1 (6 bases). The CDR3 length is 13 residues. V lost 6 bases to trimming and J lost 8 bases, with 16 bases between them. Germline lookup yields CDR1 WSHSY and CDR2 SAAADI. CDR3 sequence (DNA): TGCGCCAGCAGGCCCTCAGGGGTCCAAGGCTACACCTTC. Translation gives CASRPSGVQGYTF.

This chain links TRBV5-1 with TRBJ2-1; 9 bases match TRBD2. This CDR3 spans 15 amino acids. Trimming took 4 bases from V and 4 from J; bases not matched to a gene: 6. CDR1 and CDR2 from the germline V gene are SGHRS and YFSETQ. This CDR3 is CASSPSTSGYNEQFF. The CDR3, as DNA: TGCGCCAGCAGCCCCTCGACTAGCGGATACAATGAGCAGTTCTTC. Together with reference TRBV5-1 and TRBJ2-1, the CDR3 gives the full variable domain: KAGVTQTPRYLIKTRGQQVTLSCSPISGHRSVSWYQQTPGQGLQFLFEYFSETQRNKGNFPGRFSGRQFSNSRSEMNVSTLELGDSALYLCASSPSTSGYNEQFFGPGTRLTVL.

The CDR3 protein is CASSLQGQQETQYF. The CDR3 DNA reads as TGTGCCAGCAGCCTCCAAGGACAGCAAGAGACCCAGTACTTC. This chain connects TRBV7-3 to TRBJ2-5; D might be TRBD1 (6 bases). Germline lookup yields CDR1 SGHTA and CDR2 FQGTGA. This CDR3 region has 14 residues. V lost 5 bases and J lost 2, with 12 bases in between.

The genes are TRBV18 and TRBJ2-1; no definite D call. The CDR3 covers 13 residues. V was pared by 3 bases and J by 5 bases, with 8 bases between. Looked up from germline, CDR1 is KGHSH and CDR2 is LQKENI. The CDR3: CASSPLINNEQFF. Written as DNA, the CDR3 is TGTGCCAGCTCACCGTTAATAAACAATGAGCAGTTCTTC.

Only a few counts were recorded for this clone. CDR3 sequence (DNA): TGTGCCAGCAGTCCCGTTCGGGGGAACTCCTATGGCTACACCTTC. The encoded protein is CASSPVRGNSYGYTF. V usage is TRBV6-5 and J usage is TRBJ1-2; TRBD1 is a possible D gene (5 bases). The CDR3 has 15 amino acids. V lost 5 bases and J lost 4, with 17 bases in between. The germline gives CDR1 MNHEY, CDR2 SVGAGI.

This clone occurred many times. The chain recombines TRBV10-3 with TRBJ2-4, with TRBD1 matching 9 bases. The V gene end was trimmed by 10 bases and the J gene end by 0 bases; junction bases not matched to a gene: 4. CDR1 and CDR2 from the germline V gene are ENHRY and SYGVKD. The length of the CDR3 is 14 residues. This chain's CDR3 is CATGTGIAKNIQYF. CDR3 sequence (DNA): TGTGCCACAGGGACAGGGATAGCCAAAAACATTCAGTACTTC.

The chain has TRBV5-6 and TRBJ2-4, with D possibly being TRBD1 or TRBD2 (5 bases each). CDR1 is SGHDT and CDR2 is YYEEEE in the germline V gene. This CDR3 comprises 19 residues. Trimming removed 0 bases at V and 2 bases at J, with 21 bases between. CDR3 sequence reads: CASSLASDKDSLTKNIQYF. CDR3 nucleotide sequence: TGTGCCAGCAGCTTGGCCTCGGACAAGGACTCACTGACCAAAAACATTCAGTACTTC.

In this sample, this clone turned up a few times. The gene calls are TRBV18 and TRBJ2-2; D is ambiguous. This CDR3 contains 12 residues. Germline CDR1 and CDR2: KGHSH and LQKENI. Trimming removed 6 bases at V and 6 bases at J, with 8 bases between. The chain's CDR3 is CASSSTSGELFF. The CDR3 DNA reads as TGTGCCAGCTCTTCGACATCCGGGGAGCTGTTTTTT.